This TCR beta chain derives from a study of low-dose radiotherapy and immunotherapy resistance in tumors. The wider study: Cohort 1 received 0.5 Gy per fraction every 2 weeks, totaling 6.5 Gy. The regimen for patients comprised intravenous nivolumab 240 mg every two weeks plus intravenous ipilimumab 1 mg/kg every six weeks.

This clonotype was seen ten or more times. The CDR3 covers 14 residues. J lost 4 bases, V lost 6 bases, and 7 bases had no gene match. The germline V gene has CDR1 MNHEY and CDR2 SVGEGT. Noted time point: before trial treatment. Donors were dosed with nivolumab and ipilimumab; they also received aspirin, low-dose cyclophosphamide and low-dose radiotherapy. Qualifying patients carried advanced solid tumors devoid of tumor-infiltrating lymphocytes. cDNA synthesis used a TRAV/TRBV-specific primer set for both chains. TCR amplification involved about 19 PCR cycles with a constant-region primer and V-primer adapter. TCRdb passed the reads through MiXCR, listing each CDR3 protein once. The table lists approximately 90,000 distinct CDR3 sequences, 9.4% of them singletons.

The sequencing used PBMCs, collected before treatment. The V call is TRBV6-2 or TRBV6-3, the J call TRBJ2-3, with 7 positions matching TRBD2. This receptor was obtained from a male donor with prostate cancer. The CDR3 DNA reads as TGTGCCAGCAGCCCCGGACTAGGGGCAGATACGCAGTATTTT. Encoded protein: CASSPGLGADTQYF.